This TCR beta chain is drawn from a study of OX40 agonist ivuxolimab in advanced cancers. Study summary: Mean age approximately 66 years, range about 20 to 79; 82.7% male.

Looked up from germline, CDR1 is MDHEN and CDR2 is SYDVKM. V was pared by 6 bases and J by 7 bases, with 6 bases between. The CDR3 loop spans 11 amino acids. Repertoires were generated with immunoSEQ multiplex PCR, while TCRdb's copy carries only in-frame clones and drops some. The table includes about 79,000 clones, approximately 92% detected once. This clonotype was sampled from an adult with an advanced solid tumor such as melanoma, head and neck, liver or kidney cancer. The sequencing here drew on CD4+ or CD8+ T cells sorted from blood, taken in a trial of the OX40 agonist ivuxolimab. The chain links TRBV28 to TRBJ2-2, with D hard to call. The CDR3 DNA reads TGTGCCAGCAGGAGAGTCGGGGAGCTGTTTTTT. It yields the protein CASRRVGELFF.